The rows below give T cell receptor beta chains drawn from one sample of a study of beta chain features in type 1 diabetes. Libraries were prepared by immunoSEQ multiplex PCR; TCRdb keeps only in-frame clonotypes and omits some of them. The table records a few hundred thousand clones, roughly 16% of them present only once. Sequencing was carried out using naive CD4+ T cells from blood. These receptors were taken from a woman aged 18-29 years in good health. Each CDR3 is given with its conserved first and last residue. A D gene is named only where the DNA matches it firmly. Expanded clones get a size class; other rows say once, few or many, or leave the size out.

CDR3aa	CDR3nt	abundance	v_gene	j_gene	d_gene	len
CATFPGQGMNTEAFF	TGTGCCACCTTCCCGGGACAGGGGATGAACACTGAAGCTTTCTTT	few	TRBV10-3	TRBJ1-1	TRBD1	15
CASSLGQGSSYNEQFF	TGTGCCAGCAGCTTAGGGCAGGGGAGCTCCTACAATGAGCAGTTCTTC	.	TRBV7-9	TRBJ2-1	.	16
CASSQELAGTYNEQFF	TGCGCCAGCAGCCAGGAACTAGCGGGAACATACAATGAGCAGTTCTTC	few	TRBV4-3	TRBJ2-1	TRBD2	16
CAWSVGRGDGYTF	TGTGCCTGGAGTGTCGGGCGCGGGGATGGCTACACCTTC	.	TRBV30	TRBJ1-2	.	13
CASSVSGGRDTQYF	TGTGCCAGCAGTGTATCGGGAGGAAGAGATACGCAGTATTTT	.	TRBV2	TRBJ2-3	TRBD2	14
CASSQLQGNQPQHF	TGCGCCAGCAGCCAGCTACAGGGGAATCAGCCCCAGCATTTT	.	TRBV4-3	TRBJ1-5	TRBD1	14
CASRSGGVPDTQYF	TGTGCCAGCAGAAGCGGGGGGGTCCCAGATACGCAGTATTTT	.	TRBV28	TRBJ2-3	TRBD2	14
CAWSLLQGSNNEQFF	TGTGCCTGGAGTCTCCTCCAGGGGTCCAACAATGAGCAGTTCTTC	few	TRBV30	TRBJ2-1	.	15
CASSFQGENTEAFF	TGTGCCAGCAGCTTTCAGGGGGAGAACACTGAAGCTTTCTTT	few	TRBV7-9	TRBJ1-1	TRBD1	14
CAWRQNRDNQPQHF	TGTGCCTGGAGACAGAACAGGGACAATCAGCCCCAGCATTTT	.	TRBV30	TRBJ1-5	.	14
CASSRQGSALYEQYF	TGTGCCAGCAGCCGACAGGGGAGCGCCCTCTACGAGCAGTACTTC	.	TRBV5-4	TRBJ2-7	TRBD1	15
CASSKEQGAHCTF	TGTGCCAGCAGCAAAGAACAGGGGGCGCACTGCACCTTC	few	TRBV21-1	TRBJ1-2	.	13
CASSSLTRNYEQYF	TGTGCCAGCAGCTCCCTGACAAGGAACTACGAGCAGTACTTC	few	TRBV28	TRBJ2-7	.	14
CAWDRGGGKTQYF	TGTGCCTGGGACAGGGGTGGAGGAAAGACCCAGTACTTC	.	TRBV30	TRBJ2-5	TRBD1	13
CASSPSGIRETQYF	TGTGCCAGCTCACCGTCGGGTATTCGGGAGACCCAGTACTTC	few	TRBV18	TRBJ2-5	.	14
CASSFYRTTEIYGYTF	TGTGCCAGCAGCTTCTACCGGACGACAGAAATCTATGGCTACACCTTC	few	TRBV7-2	TRBJ1-2	.	16
CASSVEENQPQHF	TGTGCCAGCAGCGTAGAGGAGAATCAGCCCCAGCATTTT	few	TRBV9	TRBJ1-5	.	13
CASSSWAYNQPQHF	TGTGCCAGTAGTTCGTGGGCCTACAATCAGCCCCAGCATTTT	.	TRBV19	TRBJ1-5	.	14
CASSLEARSTGVPSIQYF	TGCGCCAGCAGCTTGGAGGCTCGGTCTACAGGGGTCCCGTCCATTCAGTACTTC	few	TRBV5-1	TRBJ2-4	TRBD1	18
CASSPLPKVAGVNEQFF	TGTGCCAGCTCACCACTACCCAAGGTAGCGGGAGTCAATGAGCAGTTCTTC	few	TRBV18	TRBJ2-1	TRBD2	17
CASVRYSSYNEQFF	TGTGCCAGCGTTCGATATAGCTCCTACAATGAGCAGTTCTTC	.	TRBV28	TRBJ2-1	.	14
CASSSTGVANEKLFF	TGTGCCAGCAGTTCGACAGGGGTTGCTAATGAAAAACTGTTTTTT	.	TRBV28	TRBJ1-4	TRBD1	15
CASSAGQGFGNQPQHF	TGTGCCAGCAGCGCGGGACAGGGATTCGGCAATCAGCCCCAGCATTTT	.	TRBV9	TRBJ1-5	TRBD1	16
CATSRDATNWYGYTF	TGTGCCACCAGCAGAGACGCGACAAATTGGTATGGCTACACCTTC	.	TRBV15	TRBJ1-2	.	15
CAWSWLVNTGELFF	TGTGCCTGGAGCTGGCTAGTGAACACCGGGGAGCTGTTTTTT	.	TRBV30	TRBJ2-2	.	14
CASSLRRTSDEQFF	TGTGCCAGCAGTTTACGGCGTACTAGCGATGAGCAGTTCTTC	few	TRBV27	TRBJ2-1	TRBD2	14
CASSSTSGKYEQYF	TGTGCCAGCAGTTCGACTAGCGGTAAATACGAGCAGTACTTC	few	TRBV27	TRBJ2-7	TRBD2	14
CPSGTWSTGELFF	TGCCCCTCCGGGACTTGGAGCACCGGGGAGCTGTTTTTT	few	TRBV6-4	TRBJ2-2	.	13
CASSQDPRGTGALNTEAFF	TGCGCCAGCAGCCAAGATCCCCGCGGGACAGGGGCTTTGAACACTGAAGCTTTCTTT	.	TRBV4-1	TRBJ1-1	TRBD1	19
CASSPQEAGGSYNEQFF	TGTGCCAGCTCACCACAGGAAGCGGGAGGGTCCTACAATGAGCAGTTCTTC	few	TRBV18	TRBJ2-1	TRBD2	17
CASSRGQARNQPQHF	TGTGCCAGCAGCCGAGGACAGGCCCGCAATCAGCCCCAGCATTTT	.	TRBV6-5	TRBJ1-5	TRBD1	15
CASSQVPLFNQETQYF	TGTGCCAGCAGCCAAGTCCCGCTATTCAATCAAGAGACCCAGTACTTC	few	TRBV4-2	TRBJ2-5	.	16
CASSLPRLAAETQYF	TGTGCCAGCAGCTTGCCCCGACTAGCGGCGGAGACCCAGTACTTC	.	TRBV5-6	TRBJ2-5	TRBD2	15
CASSVPGLAGRNEQFF	TGCGCCAGCAGCGTCCCGGGACTAGCGGGTCGGAATGAGCAGTTCTTC	few	TRBV5-1	TRBJ2-1	TRBD2	16
CAWSGLTGSQPQHF	TGTGCCTGGAGCGGTTTAACAGGGAGTCAGCCCCAGCATTTT	few	TRBV30	TRBJ1-5	.	14
CASSPSLAGAYEQYF	TGTGCCAGCTCACCATCCCTAGCGGGAGCCTACGAGCAGTACTTC	.	TRBV18	TRBJ2-7	TRBD2	15
CAREREAVYSTSTDTQYF	TGTGCCAGAGAGCGGGAGGCCGTATACTCAACTAGCACAGATACGCAGTATTTT	few	TRBV11-3	TRBJ2-3	TRBD2	18
CATVNGAGSNTEAFF	TGTGCCACCGTGAACGGAGCAGGGTCCAACACTGAAGCTTTCTTT	.	TRBV18	TRBJ1-1	.	15
CSVERSGSSYEQYF	TGCAGCGTTGAAAGATCGGGGAGCTCCTACGAGCAGTACTTC	.	TRBV29-1	TRBJ2-7	.	14
CAWSNGVSEAFF	TGTGCCTGGAGTAACGGGGTCTCTGAAGCTTTCTTT	few	TRBV30	TRBJ1-1	.	12
CAISMKSQETQYF	TGTGCCATCAGCATGAAGAGCCAAGAGACCCAGTACTTC	.	TRBV10-3	TRBJ2-5	.	13
CASSRTHNNEQFF	TGTGCCAGCAGCAGGACACATAACAATGAGCAGTTCTTC	.	TRBV6-5	TRBJ2-1	.	13
CASSLSGTGYQETQYF	TGTGCCAGCAGTTTATCCGGGACAGGGTACCAAGAGACCCAGTACTTC	.	TRBV28	TRBJ2-5	TRBD1	16
CASIRDRGYEQYF	TGTGCCAGCATAAGGGACAGGGGCTACGAGCAGTACTTC	.	TRBV2	TRBJ2-7	TRBD1	13
CAWSYGGYGQPQHF	TGTGCCTGGAGTTACGGGGGTTATGGCCAGCCCCAGCATTTT	.	TRBV30	TRBJ1-5	.	14
CASSHVANEQFF	TGTGCCAGCAGTCACGTGGCAAATGAGCAGTTCTTC	.	TRBV6-6	TRBJ2-1	.	12